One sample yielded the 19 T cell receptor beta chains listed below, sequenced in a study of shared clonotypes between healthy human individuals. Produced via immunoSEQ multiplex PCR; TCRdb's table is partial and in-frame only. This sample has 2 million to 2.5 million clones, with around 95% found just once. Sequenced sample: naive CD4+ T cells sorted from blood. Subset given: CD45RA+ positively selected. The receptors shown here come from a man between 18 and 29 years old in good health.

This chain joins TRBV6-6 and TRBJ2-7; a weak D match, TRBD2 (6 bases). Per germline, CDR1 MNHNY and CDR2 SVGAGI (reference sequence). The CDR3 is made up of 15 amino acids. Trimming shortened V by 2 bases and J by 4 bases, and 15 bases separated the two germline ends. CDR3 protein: CASSYPPGVRYEQYF. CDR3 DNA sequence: TGTGCCAGCAGTTACCCCCCGGGAGTGCGGTACGAGCAGTACTTC.

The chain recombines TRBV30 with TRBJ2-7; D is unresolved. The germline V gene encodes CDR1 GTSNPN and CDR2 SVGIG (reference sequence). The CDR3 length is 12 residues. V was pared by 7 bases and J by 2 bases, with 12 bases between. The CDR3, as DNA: TGTGCCTACCAAGGCGGTACCTACGAGCAGTACTTC. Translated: CAYQGGTYEQYF. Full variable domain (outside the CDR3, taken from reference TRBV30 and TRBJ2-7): SQTIHQWPATLVQPVGSPLSLECTVEGTSNPNLYWYRQAAGRGLQLLFYSVGIGQISSEVPQNLSASRPQDRQFILSSKKLLLSDSGFYLCAYQGGTYEQYFGPGTRLTVT.

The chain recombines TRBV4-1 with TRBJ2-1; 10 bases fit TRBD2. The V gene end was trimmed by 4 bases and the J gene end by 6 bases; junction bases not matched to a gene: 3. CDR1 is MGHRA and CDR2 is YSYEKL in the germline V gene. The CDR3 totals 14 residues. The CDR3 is CASSPQRGGNEQFF. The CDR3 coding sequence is TGCGCCAGCAGCCCCCAGCGGGGGGGCAATGAGCAGTTCTTC.

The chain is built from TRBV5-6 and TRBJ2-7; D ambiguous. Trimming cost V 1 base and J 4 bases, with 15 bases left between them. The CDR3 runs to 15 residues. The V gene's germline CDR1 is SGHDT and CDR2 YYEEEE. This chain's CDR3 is CASSLLGPLIYEQYF. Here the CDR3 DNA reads TGTGCCAGCAGCTTGTTAGGGCCCCTCATTTACGAGCAGTACTTC.

CDR3: CATADRYNEQFF. CDR3 coding DNA: TGTGCCACTGCGGACAGATACAATGAGCAGTTCTTC. This chain joins TRBV10-3 and TRBJ2-1, with a weak D call TRBD1 (6 bases). The CDR3 length is 12 residues. Germline V CDR1 and CDR2: ENHRY, SYGVKD. Between the trimmed V and J ends, which lost 10 bases and 4 bases, there was a span of 11 bases.

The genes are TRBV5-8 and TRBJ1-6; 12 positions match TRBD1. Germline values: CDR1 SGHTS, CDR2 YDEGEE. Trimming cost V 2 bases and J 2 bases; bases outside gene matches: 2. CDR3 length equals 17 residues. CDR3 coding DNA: TGTGCCAGCAGCTTTGGGACAGGGGGCGCCTATAATTCACCCCTCCACTTT. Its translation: CASSFGTGGAYNSPLHF.

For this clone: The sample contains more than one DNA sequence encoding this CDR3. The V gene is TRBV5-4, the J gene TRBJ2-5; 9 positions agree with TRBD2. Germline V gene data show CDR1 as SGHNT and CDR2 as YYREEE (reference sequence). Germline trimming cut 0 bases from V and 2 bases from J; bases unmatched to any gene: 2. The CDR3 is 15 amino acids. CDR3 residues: CASSLGLAGQETQYF. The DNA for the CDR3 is TGTGCCAGCAGCTTGGGGCTAGCGGGGCAAGAGACCCAGTACTTC.

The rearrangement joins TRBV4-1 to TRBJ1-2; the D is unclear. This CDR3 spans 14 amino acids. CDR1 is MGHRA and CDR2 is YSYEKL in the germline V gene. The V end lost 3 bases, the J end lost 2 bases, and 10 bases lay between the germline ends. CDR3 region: CASSQPERNYGYTF. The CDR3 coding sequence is TGCGCCAGCAGCCAGCCGGAACGGAACTATGGCTACACCTTC.

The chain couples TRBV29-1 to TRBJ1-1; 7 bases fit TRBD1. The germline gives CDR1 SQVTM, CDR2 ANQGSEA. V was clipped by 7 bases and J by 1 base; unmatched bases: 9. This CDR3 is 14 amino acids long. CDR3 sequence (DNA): TGCAGCGCTACTACGGGACAGCCGAACACTGAAGCTTTCTTT. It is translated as CSATTGQPNTEAFF.

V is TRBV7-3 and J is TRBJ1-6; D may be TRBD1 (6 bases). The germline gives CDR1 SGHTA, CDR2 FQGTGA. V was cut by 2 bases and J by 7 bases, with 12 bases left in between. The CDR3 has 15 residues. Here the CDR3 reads CASSLRPGVNSPLHF. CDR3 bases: TGTGCCAGCAGCTTACGGCCAGGGGTAAATTCACCCCTCCACTTT.

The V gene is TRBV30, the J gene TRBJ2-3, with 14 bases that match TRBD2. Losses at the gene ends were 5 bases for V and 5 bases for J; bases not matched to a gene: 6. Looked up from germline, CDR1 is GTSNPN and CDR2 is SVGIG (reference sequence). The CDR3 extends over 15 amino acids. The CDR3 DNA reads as TGTGCCTGGGGGACTAGCGGGAGAAGGGGAGATACGCAGTATTTT. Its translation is CAWGTSGRRGDTQYF.

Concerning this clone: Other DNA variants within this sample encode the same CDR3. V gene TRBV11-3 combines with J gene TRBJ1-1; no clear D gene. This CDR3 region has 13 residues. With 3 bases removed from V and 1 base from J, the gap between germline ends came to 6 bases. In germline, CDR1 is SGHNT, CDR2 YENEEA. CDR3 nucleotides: TGTGCCAGCAGCTTGCAGGAGAACACTGAAGCTTTCTTT. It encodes CASSLQENTEAFF.

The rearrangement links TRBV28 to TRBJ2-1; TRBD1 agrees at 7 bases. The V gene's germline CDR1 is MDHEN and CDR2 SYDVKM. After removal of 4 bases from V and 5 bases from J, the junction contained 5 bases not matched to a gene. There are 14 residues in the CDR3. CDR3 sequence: CASSSGTADNEQFF. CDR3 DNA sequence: TGTGCCAGCAGTTCCGGGACAGCAGACAATGAGCAGTTCTTC.

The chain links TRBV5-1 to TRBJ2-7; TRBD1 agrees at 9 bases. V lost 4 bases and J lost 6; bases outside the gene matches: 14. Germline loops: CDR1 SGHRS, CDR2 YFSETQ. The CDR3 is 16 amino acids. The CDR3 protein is CASSVSSGTGSGEQYF. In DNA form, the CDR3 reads TGCGCCAGCAGCGTGTCCTCCGGGACAGGGAGCGGCGAGCAGTACTTC.

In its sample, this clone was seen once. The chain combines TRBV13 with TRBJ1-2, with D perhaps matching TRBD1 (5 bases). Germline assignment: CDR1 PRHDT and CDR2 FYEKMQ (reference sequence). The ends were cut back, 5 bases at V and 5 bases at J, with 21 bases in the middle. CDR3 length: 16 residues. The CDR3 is CASSLSRALKGYGYTF. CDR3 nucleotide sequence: TGTGCCAGCAGCCTCTCCCGGGCCTTGAAGGGGTATGGCTACACCTTC.

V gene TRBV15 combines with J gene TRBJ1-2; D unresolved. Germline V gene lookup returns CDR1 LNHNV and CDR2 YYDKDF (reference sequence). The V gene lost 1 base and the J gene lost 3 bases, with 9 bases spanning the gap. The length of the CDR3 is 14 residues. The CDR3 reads CATSRAASHYGYTF. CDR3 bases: TGTGCCACCAGCAGAGCGGCCAGCCACTATGGCTACACCTTC. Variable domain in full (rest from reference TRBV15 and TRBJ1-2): DAMVIQNPRYQVTQFGKPVTLSCSQTLNHNVMYWYQQKSSQAPKLLFHYYDKDFNNEADTPDNFQSRRPNTSFCFLDIRSPGLGDTAMYLCATSRAASHYGYTFGSGTRLTVV.

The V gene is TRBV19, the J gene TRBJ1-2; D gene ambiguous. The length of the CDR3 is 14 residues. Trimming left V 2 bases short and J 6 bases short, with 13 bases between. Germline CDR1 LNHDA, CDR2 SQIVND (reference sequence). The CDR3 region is CASSINSGPNGYTF. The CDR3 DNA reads TGTGCCAGTAGTATAAACTCCGGGCCGAATGGCTACACCTTC.

The CDR3 loop reads CASTRGASYNEQFF. The CDR3 DNA reads TGTGCCAGCACTCGTGGGGCCTCCTACAATGAGCAGTTCTTC. This rearrangement joins TRBV6-5 to TRBJ2-1, with a tentative D call TRBD1 (5 bases). This CDR3 has 14 residues. The V gene lost 7 bases and the J gene lost 0 bases, with 10 bases spanning the gap. CDR1 is MNHEY and CDR2 is SVGAGI in the germline V gene.

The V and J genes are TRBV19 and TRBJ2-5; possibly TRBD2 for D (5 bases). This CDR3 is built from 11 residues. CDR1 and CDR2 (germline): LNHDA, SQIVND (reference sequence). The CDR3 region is CGTRWRETQYF. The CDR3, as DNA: TGTGGAACGAGGTGGAGGGAGACCCAGTACTTC.